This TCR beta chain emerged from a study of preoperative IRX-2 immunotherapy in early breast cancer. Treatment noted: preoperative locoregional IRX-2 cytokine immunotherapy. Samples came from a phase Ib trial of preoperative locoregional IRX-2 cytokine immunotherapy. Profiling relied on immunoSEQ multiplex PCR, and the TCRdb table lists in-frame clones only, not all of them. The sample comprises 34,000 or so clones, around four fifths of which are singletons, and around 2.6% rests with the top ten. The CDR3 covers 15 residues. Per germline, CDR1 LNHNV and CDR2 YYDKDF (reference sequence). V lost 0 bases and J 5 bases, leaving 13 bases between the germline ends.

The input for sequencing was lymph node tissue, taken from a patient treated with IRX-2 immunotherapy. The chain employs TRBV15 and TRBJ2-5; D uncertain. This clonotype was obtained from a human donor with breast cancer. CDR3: CATSRDLLTTETQYF. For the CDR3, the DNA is TGTGCCACCAGCAGAGATCTCCTAACAACCGAGACCCAGTACTTC.